A selection of T cell receptor beta chains follows, all from one sample in a study of blood T cell repertoires in COVID-19. The method was immunoSEQ multiplex PCR; TCRdb's version includes in-frame clones alone and lacks a portion of them. The top ten hold around 16% of the sample, which has about 140,000 clones, over 65% seen once. Sequencing input: peripheral blood. These receptors were collected from a man between 45 and 60 years old with acute or convalescent COVID-19. CDR3s include the opening cysteine and the closing phenylalanine or tryptophan. The order of the fields is J gene, clone size, D gene, V gene, CDR3 protein, CDR3 DNA. A D gene is named only where the DNA matches it firmly. Clone sizes are given selectively: once, few, many, or a class where the clone is expanded.

j_call: TRBJ1-2; clone_size: few; d_call: TRBD1; v_call: TRBV28; cdr3_aa: CASRLTGGRNYGYTF; cdr3_nt: TGTGCCAGCAGGCTAACAGGGGGCAGGAACTATGGCTACACCTTC
j_call: TRBJ1-1; clone_size: NA; d_call: TRBD1; v_call: TRBV19; cdr3_aa: CASSIGTGGPLDTEAFF; cdr3_nt: TGTGCCAGTAGTATCGGGACAGGGGGGCCGTTGGACACTGAAGCTTTCTTT
j_call: TRBJ1-5; clone_size: NA; d_call: NA; v_call: TRBV7-5; cdr3_aa: CARSLRAIRSNQPQHF; cdr3_nt: TGTGCCAGAAGCTTGCGGGCCATACGCAGCAATCAGCCCCAGCATTTT
j_call: TRBJ2-1; clone_size: NA; d_call: TRBD2; v_call: TRBV2; cdr3_aa: CASSDRLADYNWFF; cdr3_nt: TGTGCCAGCAGTGATCGGCTAGCGGACTACAATTGGTTCTTC
j_call: TRBJ2-7; clone_size: NA; d_call: NA; v_call: TRBV7-3; cdr3_aa: CASSSGRGGEQYF; cdr3_nt: TGTGCCAGCAGCTCCGGCCGAGGGGGCGAGCAGTACTTC
j_call: TRBJ1-4; clone_size: once; d_call: TRBD1; v_call: TRBV25-1; cdr3_aa: CASSTIRQGANEKLFF; cdr3_nt: TGTGCCAGCAGTACAATCCGACAGGGCGCTAATGAAAAACTGTTTTTT
j_call: TRBJ2-6; clone_size: NA; d_call: TRBD1; v_call: TRBV10-3; cdr3_aa: CAISDYVRADRGYTGANVLTF; cdr3_nt: TGTGCCATCAGTGATTACGTCCGGGCGGACAGGGGTTATACTGGGGCCAACGTCCTGACTTTC
j_call: TRBJ2-1; clone_size: NA; d_call: NA; v_call: TRBV27; cdr3_aa: CASSQGGEQFF; cdr3_nt: TGTGCCAGCAGCCAGGGGGGTGAGCAGTTCTTC
j_call: TRBJ2-2; clone_size: NA; d_call: NA; v_call: TRBV29-1; cdr3_aa: CSVEEEDSYANTGELFF; cdr3_nt: TGCAGCGTTGAAGAGGAGGACAGCTACGCGAACACCGGGGAGCTGTTTTTT
j_call: TRBJ1-1; clone_size: NA; d_call: NA; v_call: TRBV5-4; cdr3_aa: CASSFMNTEAFF; cdr3_nt: TGTGCCAGCAGCTTTATGAACACTGAAGCTTTCTTT
j_call: TRBJ2-2; clone_size: NA; d_call: NA; v_call: TRBV3-1/TRBV3-2; cdr3_aa: CASKLGQGVGELFF; cdr3_nt: TGTGCCAGCAAATTGGGCCAAGGGGTCGGGGAGCTGTTTTTT
j_call: TRBJ2-2; clone_size: NA; d_call: NA; v_call: TRBV7-6; cdr3_aa: CASSPQVAGELFF; cdr3_nt: TGTGCCAGCAGCCCTCAGGTGGCCGGGGAGCTGTTTTTT
j_call: TRBJ1-2; clone_size: NA; d_call: NA; v_call: TRBV6-5; cdr3_aa: CASSPVLQGSGYTF; cdr3_nt: TGTGCCAGCAGCCCGGTCCTCCAGGGGTCAGGCTACACCTTC
j_call: TRBJ1-2; clone_size: NA; d_call: NA; v_call: TRBV3-1/TRBV3-2; cdr3_aa: CASSPLGGVQRGYTF; cdr3_nt: TGTGCCAGTAGCCCGCTCGGTGGGGTTCAGCGGGGCTACACCTTC
j_call: TRBJ2-3; clone_size: NA; d_call: TRBD2; v_call: TRBV10-2; cdr3_aa: CANSRGLDTDTQYF; cdr3_nt: TGCGCCAACTCTCGAGGACTAGACACAGATACGCAGTATTTT
j_call: TRBJ1-6; clone_size: NA; d_call: TRBD1; v_call: TRBV6-2/TRBV6-3; cdr3_aa: CASSYLPGQGTSPLHF; cdr3_nt: TGTGCCAGCAGTTATTTACCCGGACAGGGGACTTCACCCCTCCACTTT
j_call: TRBJ2-5; clone_size: NA; d_call: TRBD2; v_call: TRBV2; cdr3_aa: CASRGGGAVETQYF; cdr3_nt: TGTGCCAGCAGGGGCGGGGGGGCCGTGGAGACCCAGTACTTC
j_call: TRBJ2-3; clone_size: once; d_call: TRBD2; v_call: TRBV29-1; cdr3_aa: CSVESGQRGGHITDTQYF; cdr3_nt: TGCAGCGTTGAAAGTGGGCAGCGGGGGGGCCATATTACAGATACGCAGTATTTT
j_call: TRBJ2-5; clone_size: NA; d_call: TRBD1; v_call: TRBV2; cdr3_aa: CASSPMRGLETQYF; cdr3_nt: TGTGCCAGCAGTCCCATGAGGGGGCTTGAGACCCAGTACTTC
j_call: TRBJ1-1; clone_size: NA; d_call: TRBD1; v_call: TRBV2; cdr3_aa: CASSPGRGLMNTEAFF; cdr3_nt: TGTGCCAGCAGTCCCGGCAGGGGGCTAATGAACACTGAAGCTTTCTTT
j_call: TRBJ2-3; clone_size: NA; d_call: NA; v_call: TRBV6-5; cdr3_aa: CACGRGTGGDTQYF; cdr3_nt: TGTGCCTGCGGACGGGGGACTGGGGGAGATACGCAGTATTTT
j_call: TRBJ1-2; clone_size: once; d_call: TRBD1; v_call: TRBV6-4; cdr3_aa: CASSATGGSYGYTF; cdr3_nt: TGTGCCAGCAGTGCAACAGGGGGGAGCTATGGCTACACCTTC
j_call: TRBJ2-1; clone_size: few; d_call: TRBD2; v_call: TRBV29-1; cdr3_aa: CSVDRDYIYNEQFF; cdr3_nt: TGCAGCGTTGACCGGGACTATATTTACAATGAGCAGTTCTTC
j_call: TRBJ2-3; clone_size: few; d_call: TRBD2; v_call: TRBV7-9; cdr3_aa: CASSLWTSLSTDTQYF; cdr3_nt: TGTGCCAGCAGCTTGTGGACTAGCCTTAGCACAGATACGCAGTATTTT
j_call: TRBJ2-3; clone_size: NA; d_call: NA; v_call: TRBV19; cdr3_aa: CASTSRSGSTDTQYF; cdr3_nt: TGTGCCAGTACCTCCCGGTCAGGGAGCACAGATACGCAGTATTTT
j_call: TRBJ2-5; clone_size: NA; d_call: NA; v_call: TRBV2; cdr3_aa: CASAVGDMEGTQYF; cdr3_nt: TGTGCCAGCGCCGTTGGAGATATGGAAGGGACCCAGTACTTC
j_call: TRBJ1-2; clone_size: NA; d_call: TRBD1; v_call: TRBV6-5; cdr3_aa: CASTPTGDYGYTF; cdr3_nt: TGTGCCAGCACCCCGACAGGGGACTATGGCTACACCTTC